These 14 T cell receptor beta chains came from one sample sequenced in a study of shared clonotypes between healthy human individuals. Clones were sequenced by immunoSEQ multiplex PCR, and TCRdb holds only the in-frame ones, with some missing. The table lists about 2 million clones, around 96% of them singletons. CD45RO-negative, CCR7-positively selected cells formed the naive CD8 fraction, excluding terminally differentiated effector memory CD45RA+ cells. The sequenced sample consisted of naive CD8+ T cells sorted from blood. The source of these receptors is a man between 18 and 35 years old in good health.

This chain joins TRBV4-1 and TRBJ2-5; D unresolved. The CDR3 sequence is 14 residues long. Germline V gives CDR1 MGHRA, CDR2 YSYEKL. Trimming pared 4 bases from V and 2 bases from J, leaving 11 bases between. The CDR3 bases are TGCGCCAGCAGCCCCCCAACCCCACAAGAGACCCAGTACTTC. This translates into CASSPPTPQETQYF.

J is TRBJ1-2 and V is TRBV5-1; D is unclear. V was trimmed by 5 bases and J by 7 bases, leaving 18 bases between them. The germline V gene has CDR1 SGHRS and CDR2 YFSETQ. The CDR3 spans 14 residues. CDR3 loop: CASSEQAPLSGYTF. The CDR3 DNA follows: TGCGCCAGCAGTGAGCAGGCCCCTCTCTCTGGCTACACCTTC.

A remark on this clone: The identical CDR3 is also encoded by other nucleotide sequences in the sample. This rearrangement joins TRBV11-2 to TRBJ2-7, with D possibly being TRBD2 (6 bases). V was shortened by 4 bases and J by 4 bases, with 8 bases between the two germline ends. The CDR3 has 12 amino acids. Germline CDR1 and CDR2: SGHAT and FQNNGV. As DNA, the CDR3 is TGTGCCAGCAGCTCCGGACTATACGAGCAGTACTTC. As protein: CASSSGLYEQYF.

The chain has TRBV28 and TRBJ1-2; TRBD1 matches 10 bases. This CDR3 contains 17 residues. Trimming took 3 bases from V and 2 from J; bases not matched to a gene: 9. CDR1 and CDR2 from the germline V gene are MDHEN and SYDVKM. The CDR3 is CASSLAPGTGANYGYTF. CDR3 coding DNA: TGTGCCAGCAGTTTGGCCCCCGGGACAGGGGCAAACTATGGCTACACCTTC.

This clone came up a few times. CDR3 residues: CASSLGTGITLHF. The CDR3 coding sequence is TGCGCCAGCAGCTTAGGGACAGGGATTACCCTCCACTTT. V is TRBV4-1 and J is TRBJ1-6; 9 nucleotides match TRBD1. Germline values: CDR1 MGHRA, CDR2 YSYEKL. Unmatched junction bases numbered 7, after V lost 5 bases and J lost 14 bases. CDR3 length: 13 amino acids.

About this clone itself: The same CDR3 is also encoded by other DNA sequences in this sample. This rearrangement joins TRBV4-1 to TRBJ1-2, with 7 bases identical to TRBD1. V lost 3 bases and J lost 4; bases outside the gene matches: 8. This CDR3 region has 15 residues. Per the germline V gene, CDR1 is MGHRA and CDR2 is YSYEKL. The CDR3 DNA follows: TGCGCCAGCAGCCAGCGACAGGGTGGCGGCTATGGCTACACCTTC. Translated, it gives CASSQRQGGGYGYTF.

The chain recombines TRBV5-1 with TRBJ1-1, with D perhaps matching TRBD1 (6 bases). Per the germline V gene, CDR1 is SGHRS and CDR2 is YFSETQ. Trimming took off 5 bases at V and 1 base at J, with 15 bases between the two ends. There are 15 residues in the CDR3. The DNA of the CDR3 is TGCGCCAGCAGTCGGGTAGGGGGGACGAACACTGAAGCTTTCTTT. The encoded protein is CASSRVGGTNTEAFF.

Remarks on this clone: Other nucleotide sequences from this sample produce the same CDR3. This chain joins TRBV9 and TRBJ1-4; D gene unclear. CDR1 is SGDLS and CDR2 is YYNGEE in the germline V gene. V shed 0 bases and J shed 0 bases, with 6 bases lying between them. The CDR3 is made up of 15 amino acids. This CDR3 reads CASSVAGTTNEKLFF. The CDR3, as DNA: TGTGCCAGCAGCGTAGCGGGGACAACTAATGAAAAACTGTTTTTT.

The chain links TRBV4-1 to TRBJ2-7; tentatively, D is TRBD1 (5 bases). This CDR3 comprises 12 residues. Germline V gene data show CDR1 as MGHRA and CDR2 as YSYEKL. Trimming stripped 5 bases from V and 3 bases from J, with 8 bases between. CDR3 sequence reads: CASSSTGYEQYF. Written as DNA, the CDR3 is TGCGCCAGCAGCTCTACAGGCTACGAGCAGTACTTC.

This chain joins TRBV20-1 and TRBJ2-1, with unresolved D. Per the germline V gene, CDR1 is DFQATT and CDR2 is SNEGSKA (reference sequence). The V end lost 5 bases, the J end lost 7 bases, and 9 bases lay between the germline ends. CDR3 length: 11 residues. The CDR3 DNA sequence: TGCAGTGCTCAGGACGGAAATGAGCAGTTCTTC. Protein product: CSAQDGNEQFF.

V gene TRBV25-1 combines with J gene TRBJ1-2, with a weak D call TRBD1 (6 bases). The V end was cut by 7 bases, the J end by 4 bases, with 13 bases between. The CDR3 is 13 amino acids. Germline values: CDR1 MGHDK, CDR2 SYGVNS. CDR3 loop: CASNAGDTYGYTF. The CDR3, as DNA: TGTGCCAGCAACGCGGGGGACACCTATGGCTACACCTTC.

The table lists this clone with a count of one. The rearrangement uses TRBV30 and TRBJ1-1; D unclear. The CDR3 length is 11 residues. Germline-derived CDR1 and CDR2 are GTSNPN and SVGIG (reference sequence). Between the trimmed V and J ends, which lost 4 bases and 1 base, there was a span of 4 bases. CDR3 sequence: CAWIRNTEAFF. CDR3 bases: TGTGCCTGGATACGGAACACTGAAGCTTTCTTT.

The chain links TRBV7-9 to TRBJ2-7; TRBD2 agrees at 8 bases. Germline lookup yields CDR1 SEHNR and CDR2 FQNEAQ (reference sequence). With 4 bases clipped from V and 2 bases from J, the junction kept 4 bases outside the gene matches. The CDR3 is 14 residues long. The CDR3 region is CASSYREGTYEQYF. CDR3 bases: TGTGCCAGCAGCTACCGGGAGGGCACCTACGAGCAGTACTTC.

The chain has TRBV5-6 and TRBJ2-2; D not resolved. Per the germline V gene, CDR1 is SGHDT and CDR2 is YYEEEE. Deletions cut 6 bases from V and 6 bases from J, with 12 bases between. This CDR3 comprises 13 residues. As DNA, the CDR3 is TGTGCCAGCAATGATGCCCGGGCCGGGGAGCTGTTTTTT. Protein sequence: CASNDARAGELFF.